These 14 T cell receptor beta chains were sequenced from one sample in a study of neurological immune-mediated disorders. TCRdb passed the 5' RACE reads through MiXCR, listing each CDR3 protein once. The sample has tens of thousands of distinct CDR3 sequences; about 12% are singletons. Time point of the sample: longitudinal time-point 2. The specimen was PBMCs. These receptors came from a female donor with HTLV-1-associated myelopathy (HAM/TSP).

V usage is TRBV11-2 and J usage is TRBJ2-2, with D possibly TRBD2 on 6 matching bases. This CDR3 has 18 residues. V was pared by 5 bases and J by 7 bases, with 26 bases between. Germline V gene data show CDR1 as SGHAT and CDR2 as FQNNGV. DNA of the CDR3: TGTGCCAGCAGCCAAAATGACTGGCGGGGCCTTTTCATCGGGGAGCTGTTTTTT. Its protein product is CASSQNDWRGLFIGELFF.

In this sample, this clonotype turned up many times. CDR3 in amino acids: CASSLGAVNYNEQFF. The DNA of the CDR3 is TGCGCCAGCAGCTTGGGAGCGGTGAATTACAATGAGCAGTTCTTC. This sequence joins TRBV5-1 and TRBJ2-1; D might be TRBD2 (5 bases). The CDR3 extends over 15 amino acids. Germline V gene lookup returns CDR1 SGHRS and CDR2 YFSETQ. Trimming pared 0 bases from V and 4 bases from J, leaving 11 bases between. Variable domain in full (rest from reference TRBV5-1 and TRBJ2-1): KAGVTQTPRYLIKTRGQQVTLSCSPISGHRSVSWYQQTPGQGLQFLFEYFSETQRNKGNFPGRFSGRQFSNSRSEMNVSTLELGDSALYLCASSLGAVNYNEQFFGPGTRLTVL.

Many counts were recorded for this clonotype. The CDR3 DNA sequence: TGTGCCAGCAGTTTCCAGGGCCCTGGAAACACCATATATTTT. Amino acids: CASSFQGPGNTIYF. The rearrangement uses TRBV12-3 or TRBV12-4 and TRBJ1-3; D is possibly TRBD1 (5 bases). The CDR3 is made up of 14 amino acids. V was shortened by 3 bases and J by 2 bases, with 8 bases between the two germline ends.

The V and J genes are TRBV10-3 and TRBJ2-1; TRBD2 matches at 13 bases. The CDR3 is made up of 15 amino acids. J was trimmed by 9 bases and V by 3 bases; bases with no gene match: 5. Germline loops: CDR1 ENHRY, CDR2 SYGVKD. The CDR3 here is CAISDRTSGGGEQFF. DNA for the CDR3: TGTGCCATCAGTGACAGGACTAGCGGGGGCGGTGAGCAGTTCTTC.

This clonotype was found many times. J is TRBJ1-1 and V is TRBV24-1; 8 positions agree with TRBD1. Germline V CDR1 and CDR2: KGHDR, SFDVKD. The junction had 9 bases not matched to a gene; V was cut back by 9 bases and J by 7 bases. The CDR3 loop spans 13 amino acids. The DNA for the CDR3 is TGTGCCACCCGTAGATTCAGGGGGCGTGAAGCTTTCTTT. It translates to CATRRFRGREAFF.

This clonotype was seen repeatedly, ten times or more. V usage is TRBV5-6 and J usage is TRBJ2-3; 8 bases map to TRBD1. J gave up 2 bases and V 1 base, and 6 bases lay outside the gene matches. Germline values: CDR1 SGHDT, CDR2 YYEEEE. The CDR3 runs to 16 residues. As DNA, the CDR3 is TGTGCCAGCAGCTTGAGGACAGGGACTTTCACAGATACGCAGTATTTT. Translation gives CASSLRTGTFTDTQYF.

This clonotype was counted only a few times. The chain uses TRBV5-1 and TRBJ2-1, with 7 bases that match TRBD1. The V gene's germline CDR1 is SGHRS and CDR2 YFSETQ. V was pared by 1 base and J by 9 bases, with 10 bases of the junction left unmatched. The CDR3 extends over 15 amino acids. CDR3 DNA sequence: TGCGCCAGCAGCTTGAGCCAACAGGGGAGTGGTGAGCAGTTCTTC. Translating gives CASSLSQQGSGEQFF.

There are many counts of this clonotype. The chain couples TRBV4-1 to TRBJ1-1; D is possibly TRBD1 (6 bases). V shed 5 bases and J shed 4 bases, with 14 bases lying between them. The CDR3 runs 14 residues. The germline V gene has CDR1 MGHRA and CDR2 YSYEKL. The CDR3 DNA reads TGCGCCAGCAGCTCCAGACAGGAAATCACTGAAGCTTTCTTT. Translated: CASSSRQEITEAFF.

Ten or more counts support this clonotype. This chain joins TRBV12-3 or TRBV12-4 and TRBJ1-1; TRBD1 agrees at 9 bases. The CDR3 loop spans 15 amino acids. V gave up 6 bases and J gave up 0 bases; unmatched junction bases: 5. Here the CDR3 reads CASSTDRGMNTEAFF. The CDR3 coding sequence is TGTGCCAGCAGCACGGACAGGGGAATGAACACTGAAGCTTTCTTT.

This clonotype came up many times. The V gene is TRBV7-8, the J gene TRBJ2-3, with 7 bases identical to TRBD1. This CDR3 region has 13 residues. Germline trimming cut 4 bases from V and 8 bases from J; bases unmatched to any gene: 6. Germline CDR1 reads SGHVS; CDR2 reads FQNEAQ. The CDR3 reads CASSSDRVGTQYF. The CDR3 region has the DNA TGTGCCAGCAGCTCCGACAGGGTTGGTACGCAGTATTTT.

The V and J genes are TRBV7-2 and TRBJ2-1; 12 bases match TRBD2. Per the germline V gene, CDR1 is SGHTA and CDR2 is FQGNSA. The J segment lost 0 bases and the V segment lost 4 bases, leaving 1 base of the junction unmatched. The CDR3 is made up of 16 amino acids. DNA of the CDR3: TGTGCCAGCAGCTCTAGCGGGGGGGCCTCCTACAATGAGCAGTTCTTC. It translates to CASSSSGGASYNEQFF.

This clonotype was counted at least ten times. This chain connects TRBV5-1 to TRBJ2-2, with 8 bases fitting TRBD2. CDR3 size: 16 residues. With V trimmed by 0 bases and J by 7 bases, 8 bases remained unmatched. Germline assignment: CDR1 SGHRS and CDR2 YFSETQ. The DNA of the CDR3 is TGCGCCAGCAGCTTGGCCCCCGGGGGGGGCGGCGGGGAGCTGTTTTTT. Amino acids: CASSLAPGGGGGELFF.

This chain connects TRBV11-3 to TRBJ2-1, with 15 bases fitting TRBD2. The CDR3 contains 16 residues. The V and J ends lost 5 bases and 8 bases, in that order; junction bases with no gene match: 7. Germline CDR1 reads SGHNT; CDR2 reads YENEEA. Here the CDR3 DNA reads TGTGCCAGCAGCCCCCCGGGACTAGCGGGGGGCGATGAGCAGTTCTTC. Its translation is CASSPPGLAGGDEQFF.

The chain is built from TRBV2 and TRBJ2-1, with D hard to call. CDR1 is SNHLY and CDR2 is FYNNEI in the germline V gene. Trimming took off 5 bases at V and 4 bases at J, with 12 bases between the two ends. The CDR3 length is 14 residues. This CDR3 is CASSSRQNYNEQFF. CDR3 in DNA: TGTGCCAGCAGTAGCAGGCAAAATTACAATGAGCAGTTCTTC.